This T cell receptor beta chain was sequenced for a study of technical replicates of blood from several donors. Assay: immunoSEQ multiplex PCR; the TCRdb copy retains only in-frame clones and omits some. The sample consists of some 80,000 clones, roughly 94% of them appearing once. Trimming left V 6 bases short and J 7 bases short, with 13 bases between. The V gene's germline CDR1 is MNHNS and CDR2 SASEGT. The CDR3 is 12 amino acids. This rearrangement joins TRBV6-1 to TRBJ2-7; possible D gene TRBD1, 5 bases. This sequence originates from a human donor in good health. Sample: T cells isolated from PBMCs. The DNA for the CDR3 is TGTGCCAGCAGCGCCTCCAGGGAAGAGCAGTACTTC. It is translated as CASSASREEQYF.